These 4 T cell receptor beta chains were all obtained from the same sample, sequenced in a study of beta chain features in type 1 diabetes. The sequenced template was cDNA made from the entire isolated RNA. Repertoires were generated with immunoSEQ multiplex PCR, while TCRdb's copy carries only in-frame clones and drops some. This sample has some 170,000 clones; roughly 65% occur once, and the top ten carry 0.08% to 0.095%. Their cognate antigens are unknown. Whole-study results and caveats: Significant though moderate, a shortening of TCRB CDR3s appeared in all four CD4+ subsets of Type 1 diabetes patients.

The sample taken for sequencing was naive CD4+ T cells from blood. These receptors originate from a man aged 25 to 40 with type 1 diabetes.

Only one count was recorded for this clone. This chain joins TRBV29-1 and TRBJ2-1; 9 bases are shared with TRBD1. In germline, CDR1 is SQVTM, CDR2 ANQGSEA. CDR3 length: 15 amino acids. V lost 3 bases to trimming and J lost 3 bases; unmatched junction nucleotides: 6. The CDR3 DNA follows: TGCAGCGTTGAGGCGGGACAGGGAGGCTACAATGAGCAGTTCTTC. Its translation is CSVEAGQGGYNEQFF.

This chain joins TRBV13 and TRBJ2-1; D gene unclear. There are 16 residues in the CDR3. V was shortened by 5 bases and J by 1 base, with 15 bases between the two germline ends. Germline V gene data show CDR1 as PRHDT and CDR2 as FYEKMQ (reference sequence). This CDR3 is CASSTGLTKSYNEQFF. CDR3 nucleotides: TGTGCCAGCAGCACCGGGCTGACAAAGTCCTACAATGAGCAGTTCTTC.

The rearrangement uses TRBV14 and TRBJ2-7, with a possible D match to TRBD2 (6 bases). Trimming left V 3 bases short and J 2 bases short, with 8 bases between. Germline lookup yields CDR1 SGHDN and CDR2 FVKESK. The CDR3 runs 13 residues. The CDR3 is CASSHGGPYEQYF. For the CDR3, the DNA is TGTGCCAGCAGCCACGGGGGTCCCTACGAGCAGTACTTC. The full variable domain, completed using reference TRBV14 and TRBJ2-7, is EAGVTQFPSHSVIEKGQTVTLRCDPISGHDNLYWYRRVMGKEIKFLLHFVKESKQDESGMPNNRFLAERTGGTYSTLKVQPAELEDSGVYFCASSHGGPYEQYFGPGTRLTVT.

J is TRBJ2-3 and V is TRBV9; D is undetermined. Germline CDR1 and CDR2: SGDLS and YYNGEE. This CDR3 has 15 residues. V gave up 2 bases and J gave up 6 bases, with 16 bases separating them. This CDR3 reads CASSVKFASKDTQYF. DNA of the CDR3: TGTGCCAGCAGCGTCAAGTTCGCCTCGAAGGATACGCAGTATTTT.